The 9 T cell receptor beta chains in this list originate from one sample, sequenced in a study of cytomegalovirus exposure and HLA in healthy donors. PCR involved 60 Vbeta and 13 Jbeta primers. Some clones are missing from TCRdb's copy, which holds only in-frame ones; the method was immunoSEQ multiplex PCR. The repertoire holds approximately 140,000 clones, with 75% to 80% as singletons. The source material was PBMCs. These receptors were obtained from a man aged 35-49 years in good health and CMV-seropositive.

The chain couples TRBV18 to TRBJ1-1; D may be TRBD1 (6 bases). The germline V and J ends were trimmed by 0 bases and 6 bases, with 14 bases remaining between them. Germline V gives CDR1 KGHSH, CDR2 LQKENI. CDR3 length: 15 amino acids. In DNA, the CDR3 is TGTGCCAGCTCACCACCAATATCAGGGGCTCCTGAAGCTTTCTTT. It encodes CASSPPISGAPEAFF.

V usage is TRBV7-2 and J usage is TRBJ1-2, with D possibly TRBD1 on 5 matching bases. Germline CDR1 reads SGHTA; CDR2 reads FQGNSA. The CDR3 runs to 13 residues. Trimming removed 5 bases from V and 0 bases from J, with 7 bases in between. CDR3 nucleotide sequence: TGTGCCAGCAGCCGGGGGGCTAACTATGGCTACACCTTC. Amino acid sequence: CASSRGANYGYTF. Complete variable domain (other parts from reference TRBV7-2 and TRBJ1-2): GAGVSQSPSNKVTEKGKDVELRCDPISGHTALYWYRQSLGQGLEFLIYFQGNSAPDKSGLPSDRFSAERTGGSVSTLTIQRTQQEDSAVYLCASSRGANYGYTFGSGTRLTVV.

The rearrangement uses TRBV27 and TRBJ1-2; TRBD1 aligns across 8 bases. The CDR3 extends over 15 amino acids. Germline V gives CDR1 MNHEY, CDR2 SMNVEV (reference sequence). J gave up 3 bases and V 5 bases, and 8 bases lay outside the gene matches. The CDR3 loop reads CASSPRTGTYYGYTF. The CDR3 bases are TGTGCCAGCAGTCCCCGGACAGGGACGTACTATGGCTACACCTTC.

This clone was seen a few times. The CDR3 nucleotides are TGTGCCAGCAGCCAAGACAGTCTAGCGGGCTACAATGAGCAGTTCTTC. Its protein product is CASSQDSLAGYNEQFF. The chain couples TRBV4-2 to TRBJ2-1; 8 bases are shared with TRBD2. The CDR3 loop spans 16 amino acids. Germline V lookup: CDR1 LGHNA, CDR2 YNFKEQ. With 0 bases clipped from V and 3 bases from J, the junction kept 4 bases outside the gene matches.

CDR3 sequence (DNA): TGTGCCAGCAGCCCCACGATGGGACAGGGAACAGATACGCAGTATTTT. It is translated as CASSPTMGQGTDTQYF. The rearrangement links TRBV7-9 to TRBJ2-3, with 9 bases identical to TRBD1. J was trimmed by 3 bases and V by 5 bases; bases with no gene match: 9. This CDR3 region has 16 residues. CDR1 and CDR2 from the germline V gene are SEHNR and FQNEAQ (reference sequence).

V and J are TRBV6-5 and TRBJ1-4, with TRBD1 identical over 8 bases. The germline V gene has CDR1 MNHEY and CDR2 SVGAGI. Trimming removed 4 bases from V and 2 bases from J; junction bases left unmatched: 3. This CDR3 is built from 15 residues. The chain's CDR3 is CASSWTGTTNEKLFF. CDR3 sequence (DNA): TGTGCCAGCAGTTGGACAGGGACGACTAATGAAAAACTGTTTTTT.

The chain has TRBV19 and TRBJ1-2; 8 bases match TRBD1. V lost 4 bases and J lost 7; bases outside the gene matches: 5. Germline V gene lookup returns CDR1 LNHDA and CDR2 SQIVND (reference sequence). The CDR3 covers 13 residues. CDR3 residues: CASSRNRGSGYTF. The DNA of the CDR3 is TGTGCCAGTAGTAGAAACAGGGGGAGTGGCTACACCTTC.

V is TRBV21-1 and J is TRBJ2-7; the table's D call, TRBD2, has no DNA check behind it. TRBV21-1 is a documented pseudogene. This CDR3 comprises 17 residues. The CDR3 protein is CASSKEEGSGSAYEQYF. DNA for the CDR3: TGTGCCAGCAGCAAAGAAGAGGGTAGCGGGAGCGCCTACGAGCAGTACTTC.

This clone occurred once. V is TRBV6-5 and J is TRBJ2-5, with 11 bases identical to TRBD1. Losses at the gene ends were 0 bases for V and 5 bases for J; bases not matched to a gene: 5. The germline V gene has CDR1 MNHEY and CDR2 SVGAGI. The CDR3 spans 16 residues. CDR3 amino acids: CASSYSGTGGFETQYF. The DNA for the CDR3 is TGTGCCAGCAGTTACTCTGGGACAGGGGGTTTTGAGACCCAGTACTTC.